This entry is about one TCR beta chain. Its specificity is not known. The data were taken from a study of cytomegalovirus exposure and HLA in healthy donors. Study-level points and caveats: As was reported, the HLA-A and HLA-B alleles of most subjects were accurately predicted from TCR beta sequences. In a later analysis, productive TCRs from donors in an Asian-associated ancestry cluster reportedly carried fewer N-insertions than the cohort mean.

The CDR3 is made up of 15 amino acids. Per the germline V gene, CDR1 is LNHDA and CDR2 is SQIVND (reference sequence). The trim removed 1 base at V and 3 bases at J, leaving 1 base unmatched. Primers included in the PCR were 60 Vbeta and 13 Jbeta primers. Sequencing used immunoSEQ multiplex PCR; TCRdb keeps in-frame clones, though not all of them. The repertoire holds about 160,000 clones, with about three quarters as singletons. The source material was PBMCs. The receptor was isolated from a woman between 40 and 50 years old in good health and CMV-seronegative. The chain uses TRBV19 and TRBJ1-4, with 8 nucleotides matching TRBD1. The CDR3 region has the DNA TGTGCCAGTAGTATAGGGACAGGGCCTAATGAAAAACTGTTTTTT. Amino acids: CASSIGTGPNEKLFF.